One sample yielded the 29 T cell receptor beta chains listed below, sequenced in a study of blood T cell repertoires in COVID-19. The method was immunoSEQ multiplex PCR; TCRdb's version includes in-frame clones alone and lacks a portion of them. The data contain 150,000 to 190,000 clones, roughly 80% of them singletons. Sequencing was done on a sample of PBMCs or T cells enriched from blood (not recorded which). These receptors all stem from a man in his fifties who had recovered from COVID-19.

The CDR3 bases are TGTGCCAGCAGCTTATCGCTTGGACAGGGGGACGTTCCTGCTGAAAAACTGTTTTTT. It yields the protein CASSLSLGQGDVPAEKLFF. This chain uses TRBV7-9 with TRBJ1-4; 10 positions agree with TRBD1. J lost 7 bases, V lost 2 bases, and 16 bases had no gene match. This CDR3 spans 19 amino acids. CDR1 is SEHNR and CDR2 is FQNEAQ in the germline V gene (reference sequence).

The chain recombines TRBV29-1 with TRBJ1-1; D gene unclear. The V end was cut by 5 bases, the J end by 0 bases, with 10 bases between. The V gene's germline CDR1 is SQVTM and CDR2 ANQGSEA. The CDR3 sequence is 13 residues long. The CDR3 nucleotides are TGCAGCGTTACCCAGGAATTGAACACTGAAGCTTTCTTT. It codes for CSVTQELNTEAFF.

V and J are TRBV9 and TRBJ2-2, with D maybe TRBD2 (6 bases). CDR3 length: 14 amino acids. The germline V gene has CDR1 SGDLS and CDR2 YYNGEE. V lost 6 bases, J lost 0 bases, and 9 bases lay in between. CDR3 bases: TGTGCCAGCATGTGGGGGGCGAACACCGGGGAGCTGTTTTTT. This codes for CASMWGANTGELFF.

This rearrangement joins TRBV21-1 to TRBJ2-1; the table assigns TRBD1, which was not confirmed against the DNA. TRBV21-1 is deemed a pseudogene. The CDR3 extends over 15 amino acids. The CDR3 is CASSSRDRSYNEQFF. The CDR3 nucleotides read TGTGCCAGCAGCAGTAGGGACAGGAGCTACAATGAGCAGTTCTTC.

The V gene is TRBV7-2, the J gene TRBJ2-3; weak D call: TRBD1 (6 bases). Trimming cost V 3 bases and J 0 bases, with 10 bases left between them. CDR1 SGHTA and CDR2 FQGNSA come from the germline V gene. The CDR3 extends over 15 amino acids. CDR3 sequence reads: CASSLSGTSTDTQYF. CDR3 sequence (DNA): TGTGCCAGCAGCTTGTCAGGGACAAGCACAGATACGCAGTATTTT.

The chain uses TRBV19 and TRBJ1-1; D gene unclear. V lost 5 bases and J 1 base, leaving 8 bases between the germline ends. This CDR3 contains 13 residues. Germline V lookup: CDR1 LNHDA, CDR2 SQIVND (reference sequence). CDR3 bases: TGTGCCAGTAGTTCGGACTGGAACACTGAAGCTTTCTTT. Amino acid sequence: CASSSDWNTEAFF.

This chain uses TRBV7-2 with TRBJ2-1, with D maybe TRBD2 (7 bases). This CDR3 region has 17 residues. Trimming left V 3 bases short and J 9 bases short, with 24 bases between. Per the germline V gene, CDR1 is SGHTA and CDR2 is FQGNSA. CDR3 sequence reads: CASSFRGGRAPTGEQFF. The CDR3 bases are TGTGCCAGCAGCTTTAGGGGGGGCAGGGCGCCTACCGGTGAGCAGTTCTTC.

In this sample, this clone turned up a few times. This chain uses TRBV7-8 with TRBJ2-7; D may be TRBD2 (6 bases). V was cut by 5 bases and J by 1 base, with 12 bases left in between. This CDR3 spans 14 amino acids. Germline CDR1 SGHVS, CDR2 FQNEAQ. The CDR3 spells CASSNSGPSYEQYF. The CDR3 DNA sequence: TGTGCCAGCAGCAATAGCGGTCCTTCCTACGAGCAGTACTTC.

CDR3 DNA sequence: TGTGCCAGCACCACCACCCACGGGGGGCCCTACGAGCAGTACTTC. This translates into CASTTTHGGPYEQYF. This sequence joins TRBV6-5 and TRBJ2-7; TRBD2 might be the D (7 bases). V was pared by 7 bases and J by 2 bases, with 18 bases between. The CDR3 has 15 residues. Germline loops: CDR1 MNHEY, CDR2 SVGAGI.

This rearrangement joins TRBV30 to TRBJ2-7; TRBD2 matches 8 bases. After removal of 2 bases from V and 5 bases from J, the junction contained 5 bases not matched to a gene. The germline V gene encodes CDR1 GTSNPN and CDR2 SVGIG (reference sequence). The CDR3 contains 13 residues. This CDR3 reads CAWSPPGGHEQYF. As DNA, the CDR3 is TGTGCCTGGAGTCCACCGGGGGGGCACGAGCAGTACTTC.

The chain combines TRBV7-2 with TRBJ1-2; no clear D gene. Germline-derived CDR1 and CDR2 are SGHTA and FQGNSA. Trimming removed 4 bases from V and 8 bases from J, with 14 bases in between. The CDR3 covers 13 residues. CDR3 region: CASSSDGVGGYTF. CDR3 sequence (DNA): TGTGCCAGCAGCTCCGACGGGGTAGGGGGCTACACCTTC.

This clone was observed a single time. V usage is TRBV7-2 and J usage is TRBJ2-2; D might be TRBD2 (6 bases). CDR3 length equals 14 residues. CDR1 and CDR2 from the germline V gene are SGHTA and FQGNSA. The V and J ends lost 4 bases and 6 bases respectively, with 12 bases between them. The CDR3 region is CASSSVAVAGELFF. DNA of the CDR3: TGTGCCAGCAGCTCCGTAGCGGTCGCCGGGGAGCTGTTTTTT. Drawing the rest from reference TRBV7-2 and TRBJ2-2, the complete variable domain is GAGVSQSPSNKVTEKGKDVELRCDPISGHTALYWYRQSLGQGLEFLIYFQGNSAPDKSGLPSDRFSAERTGGSVSTLTIQRTQQEDSAVYLCASSSVAVAGELFFGEGSRLTVL.

This rearrangement joins TRBV7-2 to TRBJ1-5; a weak D match, TRBD1 (6 bases). This CDR3 is 15 amino acids long. V was shortened by 1 base and J by 3 bases, with 10 bases between the two germline ends. The V gene's germline CDR1 is SGHTA and CDR2 FQGNSA. The CDR3 bases are TGTGCCAGCAGCTTAGACAGGGCCACCAATCAGCCCCAGCATTTT. Translating it yields CASSLDRATNQPQHF.

The chain uses TRBV3-1 (or the pseudogene TRBV3-2) and TRBJ2-2; a weak D match, TRBD2 (7 bases). Germline values: CDR1 LGHDT, CDR2 YNNKEL (reference sequence). The length of the CDR3 is 17 residues. V was cut by 8 bases and J by 0 bases, with 19 bases left in between. CDR3 DNA sequence: TGTGCCAGCGCTTACCTGGGGGGGGGCGCGAACACCGGGGAGCTGTTTTTT. Amino acid sequence: CASAYLGGGANTGELFF.

The V gene is TRBV19, the J gene TRBJ2-3; 10 bases are a match to TRBD2. This CDR3 is built from 15 residues. Germline V lookup: CDR1 LNHDA, CDR2 SQIVND (reference sequence). Trimming removed 4 bases from V and 6 bases from J; junction bases left unmatched: 7. Here the CDR3 reads CASSTSSGGLDTQYF. In DNA form, the CDR3 reads TGTGCCAGTAGTACCTCTAGCGGGGGCCTCGATACGCAGTATTTT. Based on the CDR3 plus reference TRBV19 and TRBJ2-3, the full variable domain is DGGITQSPKYLFRKEGQNVTLSCEQNLNHDAMYWYRQDPGQGLRLIYYSQIVNDFQKGDIAEGYSVSREKKESFPLTVTSAQKNPTAFYLCASSTSSGGLDTQYFGPGTRLTVL.

The chain is built from TRBV19 and TRBJ1-4, with 7 bases lining up with TRBD1. V lost 8 bases and J lost 8; bases outside the gene matches: 14. This CDR3 spans 15 amino acids. The germline V gene encodes CDR1 LNHDA and CDR2 SQIVND (reference sequence). The CDR3 DNA follows: TGTGCCAGTTATCCAGGACAGGTTGGGGCAGAAAAACTGTTTTTT. Amino acid sequence: CASYPGQVGAEKLFF.

The DNA for the CDR3 is TGTGCCAGCTCACCAGGACTAGCGGGGAACACCGGGGAGCTGTTTTTT. Translation gives CASSPGLAGNTGELFF. The chain has TRBV18 and TRBJ2-2, with 11 bases identical to TRBD2. The V segment lost 2 bases and the J segment 1 base; nucleotides outside the gene matches: 0. The CDR3 has 16 residues. CDR1 KGHSH and CDR2 LQKENI come from the germline V gene.

The rearrangement uses TRBV7-8 and TRBJ2-5; D might be TRBD2 (6 bases). The ends were cut back, 0 bases at V and 4 bases at J, with 6 bases in the middle. CDR1 and CDR2 (germline): SGHVS, FQNEAQ. The CDR3 runs to 13 residues. The CDR3, as DNA: TGTGCCAGCAGCTTAGCGGGGGGAGAGACCCAGTACTTC. Translating it yields CASSLAGGETQYF.

This clone was counted once. This chain links TRBV9 with TRBJ1-1; 9 bases agree with TRBD1. This CDR3 spans 16 amino acids. Trimming at V came to 4 bases and at J to 0 bases, leaving 7 bases not matched to a gene. CDR1 SGDLS and CDR2 YYNGEE come from the germline V gene. CDR3 sequence (DNA): TGTGCCAGCAGCCCCGGGACAGGGAGGCTGAACACTGAAGCTTTCTTT. Encoded protein: CASSPGTGRLNTEAFF.

This clone was seen only once. This rearrangement joins TRBV7-3 to TRBJ2-1; 16 nucleotides align to TRBD2. This CDR3 spans 17 amino acids. Trimming took 5 bases from V and 5 from J; bases not matched to a gene: 6. The germline CDR1 and CDR2 sequences are SGHTA and FQGTGA. CDR3 amino acids: CASSPVGLAGGDNEQFF. In nucleotides, the CDR3 is TGTGCCAGCAGCCCCGTGGGACTAGCGGGGGGGGACAATGAGCAGTTCTTC.

The chain joins TRBV5-1 to TRBJ1-4; no clear D. The CDR3 is 14 residues long. Germline V gene sequence: CDR1 SGHRS, CDR2 YFSETQ. Trimming stripped 1 base from V and 5 bases from J, with 9 bases between. The DNA of the CDR3 is TGCGCCAGCAGCTTGAATGGCGGGAATGAAAAACTGTTTTTT. It specifies CASSLNGGNEKLFF.

The chain links TRBV6-5 to TRBJ1-2; 7 positions agree with TRBD1. The CDR3 is 14 residues long. Trimming took 7 bases from V and 5 from J; bases not matched to a gene: 10. The V gene's germline CDR1 is MNHEY and CDR2 SVGAGI. The CDR3 nucleotides are TGTGCCAGCAAGAAGGGGGGACAGCCATATGGCTACACCTTC. This encodes CASKKGGQPYGYTF.

The gene calls are TRBV7-8 and TRBJ2-2, with D possibly TRBD2 on 5 matching bases. Germline V gene lookup returns CDR1 SGHVS and CDR2 FQNEAQ. The CDR3 is 16 amino acids. V was trimmed by 4 bases and J by 0 bases, leaving 12 bases between them. CDR3 sequence reads: CASSSLRRTNTGELFF. The CDR3 DNA follows: TGTGCCAGCAGCTCCCTCCGGAGGACGAACACCGGGGAGCTGTTTTTT.

The rearrangement links TRBV27 to TRBJ2-7; D is possibly TRBD2 (6 bases). V was pared by 8 bases and J by 0 bases, with 14 bases between. There are 14 residues in the CDR3. The germline gives CDR1 MNHEY, CDR2 SMNVEV (reference sequence). The CDR3 DNA is TGTGCCAGCCGGGGACTTCTTAGCTCCTACGAGCAGTACTTC. It translates to CASRGLLSSYEQYF.

V usage is TRBV7-2 and J usage is TRBJ2-2; 9 positions match TRBD2. Trimming took 5 bases from V and 4 from J; bases not matched to a gene: 2. The CDR3 is made up of 14 amino acids. CDR1 is SGHTA, CDR2 FQGNSA, per germline. CDR3 protein: CASSETSGTGELFF. The DNA of the CDR3 is TGTGCCAGCAGCGAGACTAGCGGCACCGGGGAGCTGTTTTTT.

The V gene is TRBV19, the J gene TRBJ1-2; maybe TRBD1 (5 bases). Germline assignment: CDR1 LNHDA and CDR2 SQIVND (reference sequence). The V and J ends lost 8 bases and 4 bases respectively, with 11 bases between them. This CDR3 comprises 12 residues. CDR3 nucleotide sequence: TGTGCCAGTTCCAGGGTGGGCTATGGCTACACCTTC. As protein: CASSRVGYGYTF.

The chain links TRBV7-9 to TRBJ2-1, with 10 positions matching TRBD2. The CDR3 has 13 amino acids. CDR1 SEHNR and CDR2 FQNEAQ come from the germline V gene (reference sequence). Trimming took 4 bases from V and 8 from J; bases not matched to a gene: 2. The CDR3: CASSSGTSDEQFF. In nucleotides, the CDR3 is TGTGCCAGCAGCTCCGGGACTAGCGATGAGCAGTTCTTC.

The genes are TRBV19 and TRBJ2-7; 10 nucleotides line up with TRBD1. The J segment lost 4 bases and the V segment lost 6 bases, leaving 3 bases of the junction unmatched. The CDR3 runs 13 residues. The germline V gene encodes CDR1 LNHDA and CDR2 SQIVND (reference sequence). CDR3 region: CASRDRGEYEQYF. The CDR3 DNA sequence: TGTGCCAGTAGGGACAGGGGGGAGTACGAGCAGTACTTC.

DNA for the CDR3: TGTGCCAGCAGCTTAGATCCTAGCGGGGGGATGGAAGAGACCCAGTACTTC. Protein sequence: CASSLDPSGGMEETQYF. This chain uses TRBV11-2 with TRBJ2-5, with TRBD2 identical over 11 bases. Germline V gene data show CDR1 as SGHAT and CDR2 as FQNNGV. This CDR3 spans 17 amino acids. Trimming removed 0 bases from V and 3 bases from J; junction bases left unmatched: 6.